The rows below give T cell receptor beta chains drawn from one sample of a study of CD8 T cells in ankylosing spondylitis. TCRdb called the 5' RACE reads again in MiXCR, with one record for every CDR3 protein. In the table there are more than 600,000 distinct CDR3 sequences, under 20% of which are singletons. Input material: blood, either unsorted or a sorted T cell fraction (not recorded which). These receptors originate from a male donor with ankylosing spondylitis. The CDR3 runs from the conserved cysteine through the conserved F or W. Fields, in order: CDR3 DNA, CDR3 protein, clone size, J gene, V gene, CDR3 length, D gene. A D gene is named only where the DNA matches it firmly. Clone size, where shown, is once, few, many, or a class for clones that have expanded.

TGCAGCGTCCAGGGGGTCGGGGGAGACGATGAAAAACTGTTTTTT CSVQGVGGDDEKLFF few TRBJ1-4 TRBV29-1 15 TRBD1
TGTGCCAGCAGCTTTTCGGCGGTAGGGAGTCTAAATTCACCCCTCCACTTT CASSFSAVGSLNSPLHF few TRBJ1-6 TRBV7-2 17 -
TGTGCCAGCAGCCAAGAAAACCGGGACTTCGATGAGCAGTTCTTC CASSQENRDFDEQFF - TRBJ2-1 TRBV3-1 15 -
TGCGCCAGCAGCTCTGACAGGGGAGTCGAGACCCAGTACTTC CASSSDRGVETQYF - TRBJ2-5 TRBV5-1 14 TRBD1
TGCAGTGCTAGAGATATAGGGAGCGCAACCTACGAGCAGTACTTC CSARDIGSATYEQYF - TRBJ2-7 TRBV20-1 15 -
TGCAGTGCTAGAGATCCCCAGACTAGCGGGAGATTCGAGCAGTACTTC CSARDPQTSGRFEQYF few TRBJ2-7 TRBV20-1 16 TRBD2
TGTGCCAGCAGCTTAAATGGGGTGGGGCAGTTCTTC CASSLNGVGQFF - TRBJ2-1 TRBV7-9 12 -
TGCAGTGCTAGACCGACCGACCGGGACTCACTCTACAATGAGCAGTTCTTC CSARPTDRDSLYNEQFF few TRBJ2-1 TRBV20-1 17 -
TGTGCCATCAGTGAGTCCTGGGAGGTTTCCTACGGGATAGGGGAGACCCAGTACTTC CAISESWEVSYGIGETQYF few TRBJ2-5 TRBV10-3 19 -
TGTGCCACCAGTGAAACCACAGATACGCAGTATTTT CATSETTDTQYF few TRBJ2-3 TRBV24-1 12 -
TGTGCCAGCAGGCTTACAGGGTCCTACGAGCAGTACTTC CASRLTGSYEQYF few TRBJ2-7 TRBV27 13 -
TGTGCCAGCAGCGAGGACAGGAACACCGGGGAGCTGTTTTTT CASSEDRNTGELFF - TRBJ2-2 TRBV3-1 14 -
TGCGCCAGCAGTTACAGGGGTCTCAACACTGAAGCTTTCTTT CASSYRGLNTEAFF many TRBJ1-1 TRBV6-5 14 TRBD1
TGTGCCAGCAGCCCGAGCGGCTCTGGGGCCAACGTCCTGACTTTC CASSPSGSGANVLTF - TRBJ2-6 TRBV5-6 15 -
TGTGCCAGCAGCGGGCTTGGACAGGGTGGGGAAAAACTGTTTTTT CASSGLGQGGEKLFF - TRBJ1-4 TRBV2 15 TRBD1
TGTGCCAGCAGCCTCAGCAGGTCGGCCGGGGAGCTGTTTTTT CASSLSRSAGELFF few TRBJ2-2 TRBV6-1 14 -
TGTGCCAGCAGTTTCCTTAGCGGGAGCACCGGGGAGCTGTTTTTT CASSFLSGSTGELFF few TRBJ2-2 TRBV27 15 TRBD2
TGTGCCAGCAGTTTGATTGTACGGGCTAGCGGGACCGGGGAGCTGTTTTTT CASSLIVRASGTGELFF many TRBJ2-2 TRBV12-3/TRBV12-4 17 TRBD2
TGTGCCAGCACCCGCGGGGCCCTGAGCTCTGGAAACACCATATATTTT CASTRGALSSGNTIYF few TRBJ1-3 TRBV28 16 -
TGTGCCACAGCACTACGGAGCACAGATACGCAGTATTTT CATALRSTDTQYF few TRBJ2-3 TRBV6-2/TRBV6-3 13 -
TGTGCCAGCAGTCAAAAGACTACCTACAATGAGCAGTTCTTC CASSQKTTYNEQFF few TRBJ2-1 TRBV6-1 14 -
TGCAGTGCTAGAGATCTACAGGGGATAAATGAAAAACTGTTTTTT CSARDLQGINEKLFF few TRBJ1-4 TRBV20-1 15 TRBD1
TGTGCCAGCAGCAACCTTCCGACAGGGGTAATAATGAGTAATCAGCCCCAGCATTTT CASSNLPTGVIMSNQPQHF few TRBJ1-5 TRBV6-1 19 TRBD1
TGCGCCAGCAGCGTCCTAACTAGCGGGGTCTACGAGCAGTACTTC CASSVLTSGVYEQYF few TRBJ2-7 TRBV5-1 15 TRBD2
TGTGCCAGCAGTGATGACGGGGCCTATGGCTACACCTTC CASSDDGAYGYTF few TRBJ1-2 TRBV9 13 -
TGTGCCAGCAGCCTAAATCCGGGGACTAGCGGGAGTTTCTACAATGAGCAGTTCTTC CASSLNPGTSGSFYNEQFF few TRBJ2-1 TRBV4-2 19 TRBD2
TGTGCCAGCAGTACCGACCCCCTATACAATGAGCAGTTCTTC CASSTDPLYNEQFF few TRBJ2-1 TRBV11-2 14 -
TGTGCCAGCAGTCGGTCTAGCATGGAGACCCAGTACTTC CASSRSSMETQYF - TRBJ2-5 TRBV13 13 -
TGCAGTGCACCCAAGGACAGTGGACCTTACGAGCAGTACTTC CSAPKDSGPYEQYF once TRBJ2-7 TRBV20-1 14 -
TGCAGTGCTAGGCACGGGACATCTGAGGGCTACACCTTC CSARHGTSEGYTF few TRBJ1-2 TRBV20-1 13 -
TGTGCCAGCAGCTTAGGAGCGGGGGGTAACAATGAGCAGTTCTTC CASSLGAGGNNEQFF few TRBJ2-1 TRBV7-9 15 TRBD2
TGTGCCAGCAGCTTAGAAGGAGTTTACGAGCAGTACTTC CASSLEGVYEQYF few TRBJ2-7 TRBV7-2 13 -
TGCAGTGCTAGTGATGAAGGACTAGGGTATAATGAGCAGTTCTTC CSASDEGLGYNEQFF few TRBJ2-1 TRBV20-1 15 TRBD2
TGTGCCAGCAGGCCTCTGACTAGCGGGGAAGAGACCCAGTACTTC CASRPLTSGEETQYF - TRBJ2-5 TRBV2 15 TRBD2
TGTGCCACCAGGGCGAACTCTGGAAACACCATATATTTT CATRANSGNTIYF few TRBJ1-3 TRBV24-1 13 -
TGTGCCAGCAGCAAGCCGAGCGGGGGTAGCACAGATACGCAGTATTTT CASSKPSGGSTDTQYF - TRBJ2-3 TRBV7-3 16 TRBD2
TGTGCCAGCAGCCACCCGGGACAGGGGATTTACGAGCAGTACTTC CASSHPGQGIYEQYF few TRBJ2-7 TRBV12-3/TRBV12-4 15 TRBD1
TGTGCCAGCAGCTTGGCGACAGGGGGCTGGGAGACCCAGTACTTC CASSLATGGWETQYF few TRBJ2-5 TRBV7-3 15 TRBD1
TGTGCCTGGAGCCTTAAGGGCCTCTCCGTACGCTCTGGAAACACCATATATTTT CAWSLKGLSVRSGNTIYF - TRBJ1-3 TRBV30 18 -
TGCAGTGCTAGAGAGTTCGAGGGCGTATCCTACGAGCAGTACTTC CSAREFEGVSYEQYF - TRBJ2-7 TRBV20-1 15 -